These T cell receptor beta chains were read from a single sample in a study of post-analysis software for immune sequencing data. TCRdb reanalysed the PCR reads using MiXCR and keeps one entry per CDR3 protein. The table includes approximately 570,000 distinct CDR3 sequences, about 40% detected once. Sequenced material: blood. The receptors come from a girl aged 10 to 17 with multiple sclerosis. CDR3s include the opening cysteine and the closing phenylalanine or tryptophan. The D gene is left open where the match is weak. Rows give clone size only sometimes, using once, few, many, or a class for an expanded clone.

cdr3_aa cdr3_nt clone_size d_call j_call v_call
CASSPSVSYEQYF TGTGCCAGCAGTCCTAGCGTTAGCTACGAGCAGTACTTC few - TRBJ2-7 TRBV12-3/TRBV12-4
CSVDMLEYQETQYF TGCAGCGTTGACATGTTGGAGTACCAAGAGACCCAGTACTTC few - TRBJ2-5 TRBV29-1
CASTAYYGGNTDTQYF TGTGCCAGCACCGCCTATTATGGGGGGAACACAGATACGCAGTATTTT once - TRBJ2-3 TRBV9
CASSQESLSQYF TGTGCCAGCAGCCAAGAGAGCCTAAGCCAGTACTTC - - TRBJ2-7 TRBV7-9
CASSLERGLTDTQYF TGCGCCAGCAGCTTGGAGCGGGGCCTAACAGATACGCAGTATTTT few TRBD2 TRBJ2-3 TRBV5-1
CASSLEPGTGQPQHF TGCGCCAGCAGCTTGGAGCCGGGGACGGGTCAGCCCCAGCATTTT - - TRBJ1-5 TRBV5-1
CATSTRGTGANVLTF TGTGCCACCAGTACCAGGGGTACTGGGGCCAACGTCCTGACTTTC - - TRBJ2-6 TRBV15
CASSRIVGGGLDSPLHF TGTGCCAGCAGCCGCATCGTGGGAGGGGGCTTAGATTCACCCCTCCACTTT - TRBD1 TRBJ1-6 TRBV4-2
CASGREQGAYGQYF TGTGCCAGCGGGCGTGAACAGGGAGCCTACGGGCAGTACTTC - - TRBJ2-5 TRBV27
CSAREGGYELFF TGCAGTGCTAGAGAGGGGGGTTACGAGCTGTTTTTT few - TRBJ2-2 TRBV20-1
CASSYPGGLADPTDTQYF TGTGCCAGCAGTTACCCGGGTGGACTAGCGGATCCCACAGATACGCAGTATTTT few TRBD2 TRBJ2-3 TRBV6-2/TRBV6-3
CSARDPRYTEAFF TGCAGTGCTAGAGACCCCCGGTACACTGAAGCTTTCTTT few - TRBJ1-1 TRBV20-1
CASSLAGPGGGWSYEQYF TGTGCCAGCAGTTTAGCGGGCCCGGGCGGCGGGTGGAGCTACGAGCAGTACTTC - - TRBJ2-7 TRBV27
CASRSSSYNSPLHF TGTGCCAGCAGATCGAGCTCCTATAATTCACCCCTCCACTTT - - TRBJ1-6 TRBV27
CAISDPIGQGAGGYTF TGTGCCATCAGTGACCCAATAGGACAGGGGGCGGGTGGCTACACCTTC few TRBD1 TRBJ1-2 TRBV10-3
CASSLSDGAETQYF TGCGCCAGCAGCTTGTCGGATGGGGCGGAGACCCAGTACTTC - - TRBJ2-5 TRBV5-1
CASSLAQSSYNEQFF TGCGCCAGCAGCTTGGCACAGAGCTCCTACAATGAGCAGTTCTTC - - TRBJ2-1 TRBV5-1
CASSSGASGRVYAEQFF TGTGCCAGCAGTTCCGGGGCTAGCGGGAGGGTGTACGCTGAGCAGTTCTTC - TRBD2 TRBJ2-1 TRBV6-5
CASSLFGQGAQKHEKLFF TGTGCCAGCAGTTTATTCGGACAGGGGGCGCAGAAGCATGAAAAACTGTTTTTT - TRBD1 TRBJ1-4 TRBV28
CASSSGQGLNEQYF TGCGCCAGCAGTTCGGGACAGGGTCTCAACGAGCAGTACTTC - TRBD1 TRBJ2-7 TRBV5-1
CASSLARGIPNEQFF TGTGCCAGCAGCTTGGCCCGAGGAATCCCCAATGAGCAGTTCTTC - - TRBJ2-1 TRBV5-4
CASSWRGATNEKLFF TGTGCCAGCAGTTGGCGAGGGGCAACTAATGAAAAACTGTTTTTT - - TRBJ1-4 TRBV12-3/TRBV12-4
CASSSRLAGNYNEQYF TGTGCCAGCAGCTCAAGACTAGCGGGGAACTACAATGAGCAGTACTTC few TRBD2 TRBJ2-5 TRBV9
CAISESLDRANEQYF TGTGCCATCAGTGAGTCCTTGGACAGGGCTAACGAGCAGTACTTC few TRBD1 TRBJ2-7 TRBV10-3
CASSYLQNTEAFF TGCGCCAGCAGCTATTTACAGAACACTGAAGCTTTCTTT - - TRBJ1-1 TRBV5-1
CASARGTGDHEQYF TGTGCCAGCGCCAGGGGGACAGGGGACCACGAGCAGTACTTC few TRBD1 TRBJ2-7 TRBV2
CASSYSPGDRGHEQYF TGTGCCAGCAGTTACTCGCCGGGGGACAGGGGCCACGAGCAGTACTTC few TRBD1 TRBJ2-7 TRBV6-2/TRBV6-3
CASSHETRDLIYEQYF TGTGCCAGCAGTCACGAGACCCGGGACCTAATCTACGAGCAGTACTTC - - TRBJ2-7 TRBV2
CASGLGQNQPQHF TGTGCTAGTGGTTTGGGACAGAATCAGCCCCAGCATTTT once - TRBJ1-5 TRBV12-5
CASSLGLAGGTQYF TGTGCCAGCAGCCTGGGGCTAGCGGGAGGTACGCAGTATTTT - TRBD2 TRBJ2-3 TRBV5-5
CSARGAPRTGGYGQYF TGCAGTGCTAGAGGGGCCCCGCGGACCGGGGGCTACGGGCAGTACTTC - - TRBJ2-7 TRBV20-1
CASREIGEGSETQYF TGCGCCAGCAGGGAGATCGGGGAGGGCAGTGAGACCCAGTACTTC few TRBD2 TRBJ2-5 TRBV5-1
CSAKTGQIQETQYF TGCAGTGCAAAAACCGGACAGATACAAGAGACCCAGTACTTC - - TRBJ2-5 TRBV20-1
CASSQYGAGDGYTF TGCGCCAGCAGCCAATATGGCGCAGGGGACGGCTACACCTTC - - TRBJ1-2 TRBV4-1
CASSLERGASYEQYF TGTGCCAGCAGCTTAGAACGGGGGGCCTCCTACGAGCAGTACTTC few - TRBJ2-7 TRBV7-3
CASSQGLSGRGETQYF TGTGCCAGCAGCCAAGGTTTGAGCGGGAGAGGCGAGACCCAGTACTTC - TRBD2 TRBJ2-5 TRBV4-2
CSAGAQVNTEQYF TGCAGCGCTGGAGCGCAGGTCAATACTGAGCAGTACTTC - - TRBJ2-7 TRBV29-1
CSRLRLAAISPLHF TGCAGTAGACTGCGGCTGGCGGCTATTTCACCCCTCCACTTT few - TRBJ1-6 TRBV20-1
CAISAITGYGYTF TGTGCCATCAGTGCCATCACCGGTTATGGCTACACCTTC - - TRBJ1-2 TRBV10-3
CSAPPEAGDQETQYF TGCAGTGCCCCCCCCGAAGCGGGGGACCAAGAGACCCAGTACTTC - TRBD2 TRBJ2-5 TRBV20-1
CATSDGRESTDTQYF TGTGCCACCAGTGACGGGCGGGAAAGCACAGATACGCAGTATTTT few - TRBJ2-3 TRBV24-1
CASSAHPGAGTNYGYTF TGTGCCAGCAGCGCACACCCGGGGGCAGGAACTAACTATGGCTACACCTTC - - TRBJ1-2 TRBV9
CASSSTGGGNEQYF TGTGCCAGCAGTTCGACAGGGGGCGGGAACGAGCAGTACTTC few TRBD1 TRBJ2-7 TRBV7-9